This TCR beta chain was obtained from a study of T cell responses to AZD1222 COVID-19 vaccine. Sequencing used immunoSEQ multiplex PCR; TCRdb keeps in-frame clones, though not all of them. Among approximately 100,000 clones, over 85% were seen once, and the ten largest hold around 2%. Notes on this clone: Its antigen is currently unknown.

This CDR3 region has 13 residues. Germline-derived CDR1 and CDR2 are SEHNR and FQNEAQ (reference sequence). Between the trimmed V and J ends, which lost 5 bases and 6 bases, there was a span of 13 bases. Overall study results and limits: Repertoires were collected only later (after the peak T cell response had occurred). Two AZD1222 doses significantly raised spike-specific TCR breadth and depth over controls.

The specimen comprised peripheral blood, sampled on day 0 of AZD1222 vaccination. The receptor's source is an adult in good health. The rearrangement joins TRBV7-9 to TRBJ1-1; D unclear. This chain's CDR3 is CASSVRSGAEAFF. For the CDR3, the DNA is TGTGCCAGCAGCGTCAGATCCGGCGCTGAAGCTTTCTTT. The whole variable domain, remainder taken from reference TRBV7-9 and TRBJ1-1, is DTGVSQNPRHKITKRGQNVTFRCDPISEHNRLYWYRQTLGQGPEFLTYFQNEAQLEKSRLLSDRFSAERPKGSFSTLEIQRTEQGDSAMYLCASSVRSGAEAFFGQGTRLTVV.